This T cell receptor (beta chain) stems from a study of cytomegalovirus exposure and HLA in healthy donors. The PCR contained 60 Vbeta and 13 Jbeta primers. The assay was immunoSEQ multiplex PCR, and TCRdb's table has in-frame clones only and misses some. The sample lists roughly 110,000 clones; 70% to 80% were seen once. The CDR3 consists of 15 residues. CDR1 SGHVS and CDR2 FQNEAQ come from the germline V gene. V lost 2 bases, J lost 8 bases, and 8 bases stayed unmatched. The receptor comes from a woman under 30 in good health and CMV-seropositive. What was sequenced was PBMCs. The V call is TRBV7-8, the J call TRBJ1-2; 10 bases map to TRBD1. The CDR3 protein is CASSLRGQGLYGYTF. Here the CDR3 DNA reads TGTGCCAGCAGCTTAAGGGGACAGGGGTTGTACGGCTACACCTTC.